The entry below gives a single T cell receptor beta chain sequence along with its context. The target antigen is unknown. The data were obtained in a study of cytomegalovirus exposure and HLA in healthy donors. V dropped 5 bases and J dropped 7; count of bases not matched to a gene: 11. CDR1 and CDR2 (germline): LNHDA, SQIVND (reference sequence). This CDR3 spans 15 amino acids. Whole-study findings and limits: Later analysis identified about 18,000 TCR beta sequences associated with HLA alleles, using a false discovery rate threshold of 0.05.

PCR primers comprised 60 Vbeta and 13 Jbeta primers. Method: immunoSEQ multiplex PCR; TCRdb's copy keeps in-frame clones and lacks some. The sample yields fewer than 120,000 clones, 76% seen once. The sequence was collected from a young man in good health and CMV-seropositive. Input material: PBMCs. The rearrangement uses TRBV19 and TRBJ2-1, with 7 bases matching TRBD1. This chain's CDR3 is CASSPPRDRPNEQFF. DNA of the CDR3: TGTGCCAGTAGTCCTCCCCGGGACAGACCTAATGAGCAGTTCTTC.